In its sample, the clone carrying this T cell receptor beta chain was seen many times. Its target is not known. The data stem from a study of CD8 T cells in ankylosing spondylitis. Study-level points and caveats: What seemed typical of ankylosing spondylitis blood was a TCR beta motif built from fewer than ten highly homologous variants. It was reported that disease-linked clones were significantly enriched in matched ankylosing spondylitis synovial fluid.

Molecular-barcoded quantitative 5'-RACE produced these TCR beta libraries. Using its own MiXCR run on the 5' RACE reads, TCRdb lists one record per CDR3 protein. This table has about 460,000 distinct CDR3 sequences, over 4% appearing once. Germline V gene sequence: CDR1 SGHRS, CDR2 YFSETQ. The CDR3 length is 14 residues. Trimming stripped 0 bases from V and 5 bases from J, with 11 bases between. The specimen sequenced was blood, either unsorted or a sorted T cell fraction (not recorded which). The chain joins TRBV5-1 to TRBJ1-1; maybe TRBD1 (6 bases). The origin of this receptor is a male donor with ankylosing spondylitis. DNA of the CDR3: TGCGCCAGCAGCTTGGATACAGGGCGGACTGAAGCTTTCTTT. This translates into CASSLDTGRTEAFF.